This T cell receptor beta chain was documented in a study of response to subunit inactivated influenza vaccine. Study-wide results and limits: The authors suggested that few new T cells are recruited per seasonal influenza vaccination.

The V end lost 0 bases, the J end lost 1 base, and 16 bases lay between the germline ends. The germline CDR1 and CDR2 sequences are LNHNV and YYDKDF (reference sequence). The CDR3 covers 18 residues. This clonotype has at least ten counts. Its specificity is unknown. TCRdb re-called the RT-PCR reads through MiXCR, storing one row per CDR3 protein. The sample includes hundreds of thousands of distinct CDR3 sequences, around 8% of them seen just once. The chain combines TRBV15 with TRBJ2-4; tentatively, D is TRBD1 or TRBD2 (6 bases each). This specimen consisted of PBMCs from blood, obtained about 24 months after vaccination. This TCR was recovered from a man between 50 and 69 years old who received an inactivated influenza vaccine. CDR3 loop: CATSRDRGATGAKNIQYF. Written as DNA, the CDR3 is TGTGCCACCAGCAGAGATAGGGGGGCAACGGGGGCCAAAAACATTCAGTACTTC.